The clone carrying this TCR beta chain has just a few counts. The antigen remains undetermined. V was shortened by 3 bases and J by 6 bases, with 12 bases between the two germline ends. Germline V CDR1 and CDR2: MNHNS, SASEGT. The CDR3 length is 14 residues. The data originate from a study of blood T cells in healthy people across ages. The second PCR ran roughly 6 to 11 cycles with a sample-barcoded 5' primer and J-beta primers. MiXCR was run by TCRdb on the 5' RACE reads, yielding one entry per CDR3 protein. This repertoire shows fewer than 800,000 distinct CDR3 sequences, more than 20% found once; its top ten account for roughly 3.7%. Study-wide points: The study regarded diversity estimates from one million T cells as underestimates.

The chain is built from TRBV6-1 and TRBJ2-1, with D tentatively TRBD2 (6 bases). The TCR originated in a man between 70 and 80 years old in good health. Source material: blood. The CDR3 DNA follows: TGTGCCAGCAGTGATGGGGGGACCTGCAATGAGCAGTTCTTC. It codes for CASSDGGTCNEQFF.